The rows below give T cell receptor beta chains drawn from one sample of a study of cytomegalovirus exposure and HLA in healthy donors. Assay used: immunoSEQ multiplex PCR; TCRdb lists only in-frame clones, some missing. The sample includes about 160,000 clones, roughly 79% of them seen just once. What was sequenced was PBMCs. The receptor source for this set is a woman aged 45-60 years in good health and CMV-seronegative. Both conserved end residues are part of each CDR3. Each record gives: clone size, J gene, V gene, D gene, CDR3 protein, CDR3 DNA. D genes are given only for firm matches. Part of the rows lack a size; the others show once, few, many or a class for expanded clones.

clone_size: once
j_call: TRBJ1-1
v_call: TRBV7-3
d_call: TRBD1
cdr3_aa: CASSLSTGVNTEAFF
cdr3_nt: TGTGCCAGCAGCTTAAGCACAGGGGTGAACACTGAAGCTTTCTTT

clone_size: -
j_call: TRBJ2-1
v_call: TRBV10-3
d_call: -
cdr3_aa: CAISEREPGYEQFF
cdr3_nt: TGTGCCATCAGTGAACGGGAGCCGGGGTATGAGCAGTTCTTC

clone_size: -
j_call: TRBJ1-5
v_call: TRBV6-5
d_call: -
cdr3_aa: CASSYGSGNQPQHF
cdr3_nt: TGTGCCAGCAGTTACGGGTCAGGGAACCAGCCCCAGCATTTT

clone_size: few
j_call: TRBJ2-1
v_call: TRBV7-9
d_call: -
cdr3_aa: CASSLRTYNEQFF
cdr3_nt: TGTGCCAGCAGCTTAAGGACATACAATGAGCAGTTCTTC

clone_size: -
j_call: TRBJ1-5
v_call: TRBV27
d_call: -
cdr3_aa: CASRESNQPQHF
cdr3_nt: TGTGCCAGCAGGGAGAGCAATCAGCCCCAGCATTTT

clone_size: -
j_call: TRBJ2-7
v_call: TRBV5-1
d_call: TRBD2
cdr3_aa: CASSSGLARYEQYF
cdr3_nt: TGCGCCAGCAGCTCGGGACTAGCGCGCTACGAGCAGTACTTC

clone_size: -
j_call: TRBJ2-7
v_call: TRBV5-1
d_call: -
cdr3_aa: CASSAVGTPTYEQYF
cdr3_nt: TGCGCCAGCAGCGCAGTCGGGACTCCTACCTACGAGCAGTACTTC

clone_size: -
j_call: TRBJ1-2
v_call: TRBV28
d_call: TRBD1
cdr3_aa: CASSRGSHYGYTF
cdr3_nt: TGTGCCAGCAGCAGGGGGTCTCACTATGGCTACACCTTC

clone_size: -
j_call: TRBJ2-1
v_call: TRBV5-1
d_call: TRBD1
cdr3_aa: CASSFQRQGIDEQFF
cdr3_nt: TGCGCCAGCAGCTTCCAGAGACAGGGGATCGATGAGCAGTTCTTC

clone_size: -
j_call: TRBJ2-5
v_call: TRBV7-2
d_call: TRBD2
cdr3_aa: CASSLVGTSGGLKGTQYF
cdr3_nt: TGTGCCAGCAGCTTAGTTGGGACTAGCGGGGGGTTGAAGGGGACCCAGTACTTC

clone_size: many
j_call: TRBJ1-4
v_call: TRBV6-1
d_call: -
cdr3_aa: CASSWTVATNEKLFF
cdr3_nt: TGTGCCAGCAGTTGGACAGTTGCAACTAATGAAAAACTGTTTTTT

clone_size: -
j_call: TRBJ2-5
v_call: TRBV29-1
d_call: TRBD1
cdr3_aa: CSVQDRGGKTQYF
cdr3_nt: TGCAGCGTTCAGGACAGGGGGGGGAAGACCCAGTACTTC

clone_size: -
j_call: TRBJ2-7
v_call: TRBV7-9
d_call: TRBD1
cdr3_aa: CASSLGGQYEQYF
cdr3_nt: TGTGCCAGCAGCTTAGGGGGACAGTACGAGCAGTACTTC

clone_size: -
j_call: TRBJ2-2
v_call: TRBV5-6
d_call: -
cdr3_aa: CASSSHRASGELFF
cdr3_nt: TGTGCCAGCAGCTCGCACAGGGCGTCCGGGGAGCTGTTTTTT

clone_size: -
j_call: TRBJ1-5
v_call: TRBV7-8
d_call: -
cdr3_aa: CASSLDRGQPQHF
cdr3_nt: TGTGCCAGCAGCTTAGATAGGGGTCAGCCCCAGCATTTT

clone_size: -
j_call: TRBJ2-7
v_call: TRBV5-1
d_call: -
cdr3_aa: CASSYGSYEQYF
cdr3_nt: TGCGCCAGCAGCTACGGTTCGTACGAGCAGTACTTC

clone_size: -
j_call: TRBJ2-2
v_call: TRBV28
d_call: -
cdr3_aa: CASSLIPTGELFF
cdr3_nt: TGTGCCAGCAGTTTAATCCCGACCGGGGAGCTGTTTTTT